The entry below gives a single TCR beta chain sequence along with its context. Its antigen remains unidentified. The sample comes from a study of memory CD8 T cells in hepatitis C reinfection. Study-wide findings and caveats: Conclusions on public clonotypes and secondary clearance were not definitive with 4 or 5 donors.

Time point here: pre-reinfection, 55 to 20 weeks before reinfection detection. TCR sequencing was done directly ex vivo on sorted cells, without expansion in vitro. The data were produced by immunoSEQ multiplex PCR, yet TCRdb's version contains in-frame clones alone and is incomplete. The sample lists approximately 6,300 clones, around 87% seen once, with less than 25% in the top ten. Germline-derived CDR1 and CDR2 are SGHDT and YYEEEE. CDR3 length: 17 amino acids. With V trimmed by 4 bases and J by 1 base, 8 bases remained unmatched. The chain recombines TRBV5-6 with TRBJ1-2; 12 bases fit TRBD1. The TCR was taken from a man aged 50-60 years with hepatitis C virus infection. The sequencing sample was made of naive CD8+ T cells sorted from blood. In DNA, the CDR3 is TGTGCCAGCAGCGGCGGGACAGGGGGCAGATTTAACTATGGCTACACCTTC. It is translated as CASSGGTGGRFNYGYTF.